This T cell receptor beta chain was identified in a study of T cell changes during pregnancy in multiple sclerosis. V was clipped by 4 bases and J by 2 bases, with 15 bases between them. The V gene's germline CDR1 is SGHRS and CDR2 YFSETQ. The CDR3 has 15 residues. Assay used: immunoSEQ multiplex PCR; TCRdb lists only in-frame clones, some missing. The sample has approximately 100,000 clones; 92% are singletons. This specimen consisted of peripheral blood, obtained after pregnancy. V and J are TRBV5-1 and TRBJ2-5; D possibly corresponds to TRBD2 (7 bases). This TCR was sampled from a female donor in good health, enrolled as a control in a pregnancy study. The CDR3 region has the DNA TGCGCCAGCAGCCCCGGGGGCGGGAGACAAGAGACCCAGTACTTC. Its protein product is CASSPGGGRQETQYF. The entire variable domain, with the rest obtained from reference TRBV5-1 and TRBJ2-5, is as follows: KAGVTQTPRYLIKTRGQQVTLSCSPISGHRSVSWYQQTPGQGLQFLFEYFSETQRNKGNFPGRFSGRQFSNSRSEMNVSTLELGDSALYLCASSPGGGRQETQYFGPGTRLLVL.